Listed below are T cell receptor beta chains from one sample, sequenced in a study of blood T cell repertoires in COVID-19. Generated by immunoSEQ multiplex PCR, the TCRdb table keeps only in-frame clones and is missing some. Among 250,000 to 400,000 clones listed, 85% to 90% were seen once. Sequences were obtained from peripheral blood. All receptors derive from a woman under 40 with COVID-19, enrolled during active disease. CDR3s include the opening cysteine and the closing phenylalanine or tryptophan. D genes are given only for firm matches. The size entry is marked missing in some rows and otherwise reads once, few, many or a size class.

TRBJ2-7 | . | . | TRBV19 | TGTGCCAGTAACCCTGGGACACCAGGCCACGAGCAGTACTTC | CASNPGTPGHEQYF
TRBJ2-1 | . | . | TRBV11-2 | TGTGCCAGCAGCTTAGCGGGAAGTCGCAATGAGCAGTTCTTC | CASSLAGSRNEQFF
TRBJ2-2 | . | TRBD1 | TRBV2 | TGTGCCAGCAGTGCGGGGACAGGGAACACCGGGGAGCTGTTTTTT | CASSAGTGNTGELFF
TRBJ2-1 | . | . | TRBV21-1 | TGTGCCAGCAGCAAAAGGGGACGACAGGGAGTCCATGAGCAGTTCTTC | CASSKRGRQGVHEQFF
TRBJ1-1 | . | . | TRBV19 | TGTGCCAGTAGTATAGGCGGCAGATTGAACACTGAAGCTTTCTTT | CASSIGGRLNTEAFF
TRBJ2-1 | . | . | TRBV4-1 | TGCGCCAGCAGCCAAGGTTTTTCCCAGGGGTTGAACAATGAGCAGTTCTTC | CASSQGFSQGLNNEQFF
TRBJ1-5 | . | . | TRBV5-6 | TGTGCCAGCAGCTTGGGCAGTTTGGTGCCCCAGCATTTT | CASSLGSLVPQHF
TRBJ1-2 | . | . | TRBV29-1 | TGCAGCGTGCCGGGGGGGATGGATGGCTACACCTTC | CSVPGGMDGYTF
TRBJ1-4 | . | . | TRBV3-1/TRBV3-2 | TGTGCCAGCAGCCCAGGGGCGGGTAGGGAAAAACTGTTTTTT | CASSPGAGREKLFF
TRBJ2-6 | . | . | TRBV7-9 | TGTGCCAGCAGCTCCCCGGCTGGGGCCAACGTCCTGACTTTC | CASSSPAGANVLTF
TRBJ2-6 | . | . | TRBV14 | TGTGCCAGCAGCCAAGTGTTAGGGGCTGGGGCCAACGTCCTGACTTTC | CASSQVLGAGANVLTF
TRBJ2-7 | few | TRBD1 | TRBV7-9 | TGTGCCAGCGGGTCCGGGACAGGAGCCTACGAGCAGTACTTC | CASGSGTGAYEQYF
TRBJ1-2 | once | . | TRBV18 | TGTGCCAGCTCACCATTCGACAAGAACTATGGCTACACCTTC | CASSPFDKNYGYTF
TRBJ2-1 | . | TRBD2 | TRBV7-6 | TGTGCCAGCAGCCCCCGGGACATCGCATCCGGACTAGCGGGAAAGACCTACAATGAGCAGTTCTTC | CASSPRDIASGLAGKTYNEQFF
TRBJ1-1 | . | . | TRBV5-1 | TGCGCCAGCAGCCTTGGGTCGTCTGGCGGGAACACTGAAGCTTTCTTT | CASSLGSSGGNTEAFF
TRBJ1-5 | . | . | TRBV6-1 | TGTGCCAGCAGTGGCTGGCCCGCAGACTATAGCAATCAGCCCCAGCATTTT | CASSGWPADYSNQPQHF
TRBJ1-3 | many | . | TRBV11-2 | TGTGCCAGCAGCTTAGACAGGGATGGAAACACCATATATTTT | CASSLDRDGNTIYF
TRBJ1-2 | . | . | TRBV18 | TGTGCCAGCTCACCACGGCCGAGGGATGGCTACACCTTC | CASSPRPRDGYTF
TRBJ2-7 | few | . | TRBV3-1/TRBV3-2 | TGTGCCAGCAGCCAAGTTCTAGCGAGCTCCTACGAGCAGTACTTC | CASSQVLASSYEQYF
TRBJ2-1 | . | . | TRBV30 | TGTGCCTGGAGTCTAGCAACGCATGAGCAGTTCTTC | CAWSLATHEQFF
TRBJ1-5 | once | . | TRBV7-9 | TGTGCCAGCAGCTTAGCCGGGGGACTCAATCAGCCCCAGCATTTT | CASSLAGGLNQPQHF
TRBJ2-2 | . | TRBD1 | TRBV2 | TGTGCCAGCGTAACCGGGACAGGGGTCACCGGGGAGCTGTTTTTT | CASVTGTGVTGELFF
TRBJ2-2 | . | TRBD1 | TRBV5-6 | TGTGCCAGCAGCCACAGGGGGCCGTACACCGGGGAGCTGTTTTTT | CASSHRGPYTGELFF